These 30 T cell receptor beta chains were sequenced from one sample in a study of patients and donors after allogeneic stem cell transplantation. One entry per CDR3 protein results from TCRdb running MiXCR on the RT-PCR reads. In the table there are 900,000 to 1,000,000 distinct CDR3 sequences, under 20% of which are singletons. The sequenced sample was blood, either unsorted or a sorted T cell fraction (not recorded which). The receptor source for this set is a human donor who was either an allogeneic HSCT recipient or a stem cell or donor lymphocyte infusion donor (not recorded which). It is not recorded whose cells these are; they may come from a transplant donor.

This clonotype was detected only a few times. This chain uses TRBV5-1 with TRBJ2-2; 8 nucleotides match TRBD1. The CDR3 has 16 amino acids. After removal of 4 bases from V and 2 bases from J, the junction contained 7 bases not matched to a gene. Germline lookup yields CDR1 SGHRS and CDR2 YFSETQ. The DNA for the CDR3 is TGCGCCAGCAGCCTCACCGGGACAGGAAACACCGGGGAGCTGTTTTTT. It translates to CASSLTGTGNTGELFF.

A few counts support this clonotype. Germline is not matched at one junction end, which may reflect a read error. This chain joins TRBV10-3 and TRBJ2-1, with a tentative D call TRBD2 (5 bases). CDR1 is ENHRY, CDR2 SYGVKD, per germline. This CDR3 is built from 13 residues. The CDR3 DNA reads as TGTGCCATCACTGAGAGGGTAGGCAATGAGCAGTTCTTC. Protein: CAITERVGNEQFF.

The genes are TRBV24-1 and TRBJ2-1, with 12 bases fitting TRBD2. This CDR3 comprises 18 residues. The germline gives CDR1 KGHDR, CDR2 SFDVKD. J gave up 0 bases and V 3 bases, and 5 bases lay outside the gene matches. CDR3 in DNA: TGTGCCACCAGTGATCCCGAGGGACTAGCGGGCTCCTACAATGAGCAGTTCTTC. Translated: CATSDPEGLAGSYNEQFF.

This clonotype has a handful of counts. This chain joins TRBV25-1 and TRBJ2-7, with D perhaps matching TRBD2 (6 bases). Germline V gene sequence: CDR1 MGHDK, CDR2 SYGVNS. Trimming left V 1 base short and J 5 bases short, with 15 bases between. CDR3 size: 15 residues. As DNA, the CDR3 is TGTGCCAGCAGTGAATTAAGGGACTCCCGGGACGAGCAGTACTTC. Protein: CASSELRDSRDEQYF.

The V call is TRBV29-1, the J call TRBJ2-2, with D tentatively TRBD1 (6 bases). Looked up from germline, CDR1 is SQVTM and CDR2 is ANQGSEA. Trimming took off 2 bases at V and 5 bases at J, with 18 bases between the two ends. The CDR3 spans 16 residues. In DNA form, the CDR3 reads TGCAGCGTTGAATCTTCCCGAACAGGGTTGACCGGGGAGCTGTTTTTT. It specifies CSVESSRTGLTGELFF.

The V and J genes are TRBV12-3 or TRBV12-4 and TRBJ1-4; a possible D gene is TRBD1 (5 bases). V lost 3 bases to trimming and J lost 0 bases, with 17 bases between them. The CDR3 extends over 18 amino acids. CDR3 amino acids: CASSLGSWGGATNEKLFF. In DNA, the CDR3 is TGTGCCAGCAGTTTGGGTAGTTGGGGCGGTGCAACTAATGAAAAACTGTTTTTT.

This clonotype was counted only a few times. The CDR3 DNA reads as TGTGCCAGCAGCCCCCAGGGACTAGCGAGAACAGATACGCAGTATTTT. Amino acid sequence: CASSPQGLARTDTQYF. This chain connects TRBV21-1 to TRBJ2-3; the table's D call, TRBD2, was not checked against the DNA. TRBV21-1 constitutes a pseudogene. The CDR3 is 16 residues long.

This clonotype was picked up a small number of times. This sequence joins TRBV20-1 and TRBJ1-5; D is ambiguous. The V end was cut by 3 bases, the J end by 0 bases, with 12 bases between. The CDR3 sequence is 15 residues long. CDR1 DFQATT and CDR2 SNEGSKA come from the germline V gene (reference sequence). CDR3 sequence reads: CSASPQRISNQPQHF. The CDR3 DNA sequence: TGCAGTGCTAGTCCCCAGAGGATTAGCAATCAGCCCCAGCATTTT.

This clonotype was detected only a few times. The rearrangement joins TRBV15 to TRBJ2-5; 8 nucleotides line up with TRBD2. Trimming removed 0 bases from V and 2 bases from J; junction bases left unmatched: 5. Germline values: CDR1 LNHNV, CDR2 YYDKDF (reference sequence). The CDR3 has 16 amino acids. The CDR3 coding sequence is TGTGCCACCAGCAGAGATATCCCGGGGGGGCAAGAGACCCAGTACTTC. It yields the protein CATSRDIPGGQETQYF. Full variable domain (remainder filled in from reference TRBV15 and TRBJ2-5): DAMVIQNPRYQVTQFGKPVTLSCSQTLNHNVMYWYQQKSSQAPKLLFHYYDKDFNNEADTPDNFQSRRPNTSFCFLDIRSPGLGDTAMYLCATSRDIPGGQETQYFGPGTRLLVL.

This clonotype was found a few times. V gene TRBV20-1 combines with J gene TRBJ1-5; D unclear. V lost 6 bases to trimming and J lost 7 bases, with 22 bases between them. CDR1 and CDR2 (germline): DFQATT, SNEGSKA (reference sequence). The CDR3 contains 15 residues. The CDR3 sequence: CSATLGSGMEQPQHF. The CDR3 nucleotides are TGCAGTGCGACCCTGGGTTCCGGGATGGAACAGCCCCAGCATTTT.

The chain combines TRBV5-1 with TRBJ2-5; TRBD1 or TRBD2 may be the D gene (6 bases each). CDR1 and CDR2 from the germline V gene are SGHRS and YFSETQ. There are 15 residues in the CDR3. Deletions cut 4 bases from V and 4 bases from J, with 17 bases between. CDR3 sequence: CASSRGGGSRETQYF. The CDR3 region has the DNA TGCGCCAGCAGCCGCGGAGGGGGGTCTAGAGAGACCCAGTACTTC.

This clonotype showed up many times. V usage is TRBV12-3 or TRBV12-4 and J usage is TRBJ2-7, with D uncertain. V shed 4 bases and J shed 3 bases, with 10 bases lying between them. The CDR3 has 13 residues. The CDR3 is CASSSIHVYEQYF. The CDR3 DNA is TGTGCCAGCAGTTCAATTCATGTCTACGAGCAGTACTTC.

Only a few counts were recorded for this clonotype. The chain couples TRBV5-1 to TRBJ1-2; 8 bases are shared with TRBD1. The length of the CDR3 is 17 residues. Germline CDR1 reads SGHRS; CDR2 reads YFSETQ. The junction had 17 bases not matched to a gene; V was cut back by 4 bases and J by 6 bases. The CDR3 nucleotides read TGCGCCAGCAGCGTGGAACCCGAGGGCCAGGGGGCAGATGGCTACACCTTC. This gives the protein CASSVEPEGQGADGYTF.

This clonotype was observed at least ten times. The V call is TRBV12-3 or TRBV12-4, the J call TRBJ2-1, with D uncertain. The CDR3 covers 14 residues. Trimming cost V 3 bases and J 8 bases, with 14 bases left between them. CDR3 bases: TGTGCCAGCAGTTTCGGGCTGGGCGCAGATGAGCAGTTCTTC. Translated: CASSFGLGADEQFF.

This clonotype was observed a few times. V gene TRBV5-1 combines with J gene TRBJ1-4; D is possibly TRBD1 (6 bases). V gave up 0 bases and J gave up 0 bases, with 12 bases separating them. There are 17 residues in the CDR3. Per the germline V gene, CDR1 is SGHRS and CDR2 is YFSETQ. The CDR3 nucleotides read TGCGCCAGCAGCTTGGCCGGGACACTTACAACTAATGAAAAACTGTTTTTT. This gives the protein CASSLAGTLTTNEKLFF. The full variable domain, rest sourced from reference TRBV5-1 and TRBJ1-4, is KAGVTQTPRYLIKTRGQQVTLSCSPISGHRSVSWYQQTPGQGLQFLFEYFSETQRNKGNFPGRFSGRQFSNSRSEMNVSTLELGDSALYLCASSLAGTLTTNEKLFFGSGTQLSVL.

This clonotype was picked up many times. The J gene is TRBJ2-7, the V gene TRBV10-3, with TRBD1 matching 8 bases. Trimming took 7 bases from V and 0 from J; bases not matched to a gene: 8. Germline V CDR1 and CDR2: ENHRY, SYGVKD. CDR3 length equals 15 residues. Here the CDR3 reads CAITRTGTGSYEQYF. The CDR3 DNA is TGTGCCATCACTAGAACCGGGACAGGCTCCTACGAGCAGTACTTC.

The V gene is TRBV19, the J gene TRBJ2-2; no firm D call. The CDR3 consists of 15 residues. V shed 5 bases and J shed 5 bases, with 15 bases lying between them. Germline V gene data show CDR1 as LNHDA and CDR2 as SQIVND (reference sequence). CDR3 nucleotides: TGTGCCAGTAGTCGGCTCTGGGGTACAACCGGGGAGCTGTTTTTT. Amino acids: CASSRLWGTTGELFF.

The rearrangement links TRBV7-6 to TRBJ2-1, with a tentative D call TRBD2 (5 bases). V lost 4 bases and J lost 6, with 16 bases in between. CDR3 length: 15 amino acids. Germline CDR1 reads SGHVS; CDR2 reads FNYEAQ. For the CDR3, the DNA is TGTGCCAGCAGCTCCATCCGGGGTAACTTCAATGAGCAGTTCTTC. Translation: CASSSIRGNFNEQFF.

This chain connects TRBV2 to TRBJ2-1; D remains ambiguous. The CDR3 has 12 residues. Germline V lookup: CDR1 SNHLY, CDR2 FYNNEI. V was cut by 3 bases and J by 8 bases, with 8 bases left in between. The CDR3 region has the DNA TGTGCCAGCAGTGACTTTCGTGATGAGCAGTTCTTC. This sequence encodes CASSDFRDEQFF. Combining the CDR3 with reference TRBV2 and TRBJ2-1 gives the whole variable domain EPEVTQTPSHQVTQMGQEVILRCVPISNHLYFYWYRQILGQKVEFLVSFYNNEISEKSEIFDDQFSVERPDGSNFTLKIRSTKLEDSAMYFCASSDFRDEQFFGPGTRLTVL.

This clonotype occurred a few times. CDR3 residues: CASSFQGAWDGYTF. DNA for the CDR3: TGCGCCAGCAGCTTCCAGGGGGCGTGGGATGGCTACACCTTC. The genes are TRBV5-1 and TRBJ1-2; 8 bases match TRBD1. From germline, CDR1 is SGHRS and CDR2 YFSETQ. The CDR3 contains 14 residues. Trimming cost V 2 bases and J 6 bases; bases outside gene matches: 6.

The gene calls are TRBV25-1 and TRBJ2-1; D is undetermined. Trimming left V 3 bases short and J 8 bases short, with 8 bases between. This CDR3 contains 12 residues. The V gene's germline CDR1 is MGHDK and CDR2 SYGVNS. The CDR3, as DNA: TGTGCCAGCAGTGATTCTGGGGATGAGCAGTTCTTC. It codes for CASSDSGDEQFF.

CDR3 sequence reads: CASSGSSGGAGETQYF. CDR3 nucleotide sequence: TGCGCCAGCAGCGGATCTAGCGGGGGGGCCGGTGAGACCCAGTACTTC. This chain connects TRBV5-1 to TRBJ2-5; TRBD2 matches at 12 bases. Unmatched junction bases numbered 9, after V lost 4 bases and J lost 5 bases. The CDR3 loop spans 16 amino acids. From germline, CDR1 is SGHRS and CDR2 YFSETQ.

This clonotype has a handful of counts. One junction end does not reproduce the germline sequence, and a read error may be involved. This rearrangement joins TRBV19 to TRBJ2-3, with TRBD1 identical over 8 bases. Per germline, CDR1 LNHDA and CDR2 SQIVND (reference sequence). The CDR3 sequence is 11 residues long. This CDR3 reads CASSTGTGLDF. The CDR3 DNA is TGTGCCAGTAGTACCGGGACAGGACTGGATTTT.

The J gene is TRBJ2-1, the V gene TRBV4-1; D remains unclear. The CDR3 has 14 residues. The germline V gene has CDR1 MGHRA and CDR2 YSYEKL. Trimming cost V 1 base and J 12 bases, with 16 bases left between them. This chain's CDR3 is CASSQVSFDLPQFF. The CDR3 nucleotides read TGCGCCAGCAGCCAAGTGAGTTTCGACCTACCGCAGTTCTTC.

The chain recombines TRBV24-1 with TRBJ2-3; 8 bases map to TRBD2. CDR1 KGHDR and CDR2 SFDVKD come from the germline V gene. The CDR3 totals 13 residues. After removal of 4 bases from V and 10 bases from J, the junction contained 6 bases not matched to a gene. CDR3 in DNA: TGTGCCACCAGTGAAATAGCGGGAAGTGCGCAGTATTTT. Protein product: CATSEIAGSAQYF.

For this clonotype: It is likely a read error, because the conserved phenylalanine at the end of the CDR3 is missing. J is TRBJ2-3 and V is TRBV12-3 or TRBV12-4, with 9 bases aligning to TRBD2. With 7 bases clipped from V and 3 bases from J, the junction kept 11 bases outside the gene matches. The CDR3 contains 16 residues. DNA of the CDR3: TGTGCCAGCATCCGAGGACTAGCGCCTAATACAGATACGCAGTATGTT. This gives the protein CASIRGLAPNTDTQYV.

CDR3 region: CASSGSGGPSSYNEQFF. CDR3 sequence (DNA): TGTGCCAGCAGTGGATCAGGGGGCCCCAGCTCCTACAATGAGCAGTTCTTC. The rearrangement uses TRBV25-1 and TRBJ2-1; 8 positions agree with TRBD1. V gave up 4 bases and J gave up 0 bases; unmatched junction bases: 8. The germline V gene has CDR1 MGHDK and CDR2 SYGVNS. The CDR3 totals 17 residues.

This chain joins TRBV16 and TRBJ2-1; unclear D gene. There are 14 residues in the CDR3. V dropped 4 bases and J dropped 6 bases, with 13 bases sitting between them. Germline assignment: CDR1 KGHSY and CDR2 FQNENV. The CDR3 nucleotides are TGTGCCAGCAGCCGTATAATCCAGGTCAATGAGCAGTTCTTC. Protein: CASSRIIQVNEQFF. Using reference TRBV16 and TRBJ2-1 for the parts outside the CDR3, the full variable domain is GEEVAQTPKHLVRGEGQKAKLYCAPIKGHSYVFWYQQVLKNEFKFLISFQNENVFDETGMPKERFSAKCLPNSPCSLEIQATKLEDSAVYFCASSRIIQVNEQFFGPGTRLTVL.

This clonotype was recorded a few times. The V gene is TRBV12-3 or TRBV12-4, the J gene TRBJ1-1; maybe TRBD1 (5 bases). There are 15 residues in the CDR3. The V end was cut by 8 bases, the J end by 1 base, with 17 bases between. The CDR3 is CASLRGASGNTEAFF. The CDR3, as DNA: TGTGCCAGCCTGAGGGGTGCCTCTGGGAACACTGAAGCTTTCTTT.

A few counts support this clonotype. This chain connects TRBV5-1 to TRBJ1-3; D is perhaps TRBD1 (6 bases). Germline V lookup: CDR1 SGHRS, CDR2 YFSETQ. CDR3 length equals 15 residues. Deletions cut 4 bases from V and 0 bases from J, with 11 bases between. In DNA, the CDR3 is TGCGCCAGCAGCAACGGACAGAACTCTGGAAACACCATATATTTT. Amino acid sequence: CASSNGQNSGNTIYF.